This T cell receptor (beta chain) was obtained from a study of CD4+ T cells in melanoma. Findings and caveats of the study: CD8+ T cell, macrophage and B cell function reportedly correlated with neoantigen-specific CD4+ T cells. Neoantigen-specific CD4+ T cells in melanoma reportedly had diverse differentiation states.

V was clipped by 6 bases and J by 1 base, with 14 bases between them. The length of the CDR3 is 14 residues. CDR1 is SQVTM and CDR2 is ANQGSEA in the germline V gene. With respect to this clone: The antigen is unknown.

Repertoires were generated with immunoSEQ multiplex PCR, while TCRdb's copy carries only in-frame clones and drops some. Of 9,500 to 10,000 clones listed, roughly two thirds are singletons. The chain has TRBV29-1 and TRBJ2-3; D gene uncertain. The source is a human donor with melanoma. The sequenced sample was cells from a culture (not recorded whether cultured in vitro). CDR3 residues: CSVTIVTGTDTQYF. DNA for the CDR3: TGCAGCGTAACCATAGTTACCGGCACAGATACGCAGTATTTT.